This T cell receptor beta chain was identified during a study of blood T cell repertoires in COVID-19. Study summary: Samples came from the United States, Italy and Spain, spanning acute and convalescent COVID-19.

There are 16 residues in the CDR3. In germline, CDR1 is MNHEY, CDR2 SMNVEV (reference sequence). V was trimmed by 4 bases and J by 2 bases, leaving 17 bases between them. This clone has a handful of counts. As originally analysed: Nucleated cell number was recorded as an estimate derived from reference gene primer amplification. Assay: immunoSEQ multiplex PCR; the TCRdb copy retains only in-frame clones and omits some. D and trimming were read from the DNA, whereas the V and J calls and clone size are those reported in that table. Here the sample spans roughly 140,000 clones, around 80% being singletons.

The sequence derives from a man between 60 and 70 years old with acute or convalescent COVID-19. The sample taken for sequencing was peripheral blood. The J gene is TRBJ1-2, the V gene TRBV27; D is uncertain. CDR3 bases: TGTGCCAGCAGTTCCCCGGGAAAAGGGCGGAACTATGGCTACACCTTC. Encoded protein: CASSSPGKGRNYGYTF.